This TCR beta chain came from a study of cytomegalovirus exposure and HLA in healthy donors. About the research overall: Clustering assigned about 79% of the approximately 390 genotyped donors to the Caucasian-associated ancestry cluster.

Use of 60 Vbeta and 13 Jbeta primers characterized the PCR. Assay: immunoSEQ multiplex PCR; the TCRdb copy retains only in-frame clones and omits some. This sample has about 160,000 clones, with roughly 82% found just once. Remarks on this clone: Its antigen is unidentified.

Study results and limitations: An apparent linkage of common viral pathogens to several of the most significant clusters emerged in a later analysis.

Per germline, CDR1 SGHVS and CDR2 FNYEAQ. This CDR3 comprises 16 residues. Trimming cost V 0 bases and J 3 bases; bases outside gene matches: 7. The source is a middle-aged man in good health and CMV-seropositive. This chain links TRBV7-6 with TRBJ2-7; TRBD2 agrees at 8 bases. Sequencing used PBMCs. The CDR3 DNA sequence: TGTGCCAGCAGCTTAGCGCCGGGACTAGATAACTACGAGCAGTACTTC. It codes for CASSLAPGLDNYEQYF. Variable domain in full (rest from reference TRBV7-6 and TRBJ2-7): GAGVSQSPRYKVTKRGQDVALRCDPISGHVSLYWYRQALGQGPEFLTYFNYEAQQDKSGLPNDRFSAERPEGSISTLTIQRTEQRDSAMYRCASSLAPGLDNYEQYFGPGTRLTVT.